This T cell receptor beta chain was recorded in a study of blood T cell repertoires in COVID-19 (dated by TCRdb to between 2020 and 2021). Some background on the complete study: Samples from collaborators originated in the United States, Italy and Spain and spanned both the acute and convalescent phases of COVID-19. The prospective study material was composed of cDNA or gDNA derived from T cells, B-cell-depleted T cells, or PBMCs. Subjects who had been exposed to COVID-19, were actively infected with it, or had recovered from it provided the deeply sampled blood TCRbeta repertoires that made up the dataset. A freely available public database, intended as a resource for researchers studying the immune response to SARS-CoV-2, is where the repertoires were released. Samples came from the ongoing ImmuneRACE study (first 160 participants) plus 1,254 subjects from 6 global collaborators. The sample metadata nearly always contained a de-identified subject ID, COVID-19 status, age in years and sex. HLA class I and class II types, where available, came from metadata supplied by the sample provider rather than from assay-based typing. Here is what the overall study found, with its caveats: The amount of clinical and demographic metadata varied by source and participant and was provided uncurated.

The collaborating institutions used their own protocols to collect whole blood in K2EDTA tubes. For TCRbeta analysis, collaborators shipped samples as frozen whole blood, isolated PBMCs, or DNA extracted from either of those sample types. This clone was detected only a few times. The antigen it binds to is not known. No much larger clone exists at a distance of one base, and base qualities are not known. Germline trimming amounts to 4 bases on V and 4 bases on J, with 24 as the count of junction bases outside the gene matches. The CDR3 measures 21 amino acids from cysteine to phenylalanine. Only CDR3 DNA is held: 63 bases, read in frame from base 1. Per the germline V gene, SGHRS is the CDR1 and YFSETQ is the CDR2. TCRbeta CDR3 regions were amplified from genomic DNA by means of the immunoSEQ Assay, a bias-controlled multiplex PCR. Turning to the authors' computational methods: Within the assay, amplification of reference gene primers was used to estimate how many nucleated cells each sample contained. Sequence reads were collapsed and filtered to measure the absolute abundance of every unique TCRbeta CDR3 rearrangement. For each sample, productive Simpson clonality was calculated by taking the square root of Simpson's diversity index across productive rearrangements. The source is immuneACCESS, and TCRdb retained only in-frame sequences with V and J called. Part of the clones is not carried over; for the studies checked, unresolved V genes explain less than half of this, and the remainder is unexplained. D and trimming come from the DNA, and the V and J calls and clone size come from that table. The sample has some 87,000 clones on record, around 78% of them singletons. 15% of the sample is taken by the ten largest.

This TCR derives from a human donor in a cohort sampled during active COVID-19. The sequence joins TRBV5-1 to TRBJ2-2, and 8 junction bases match TRBD2. The sample comprised peripheral blood. At the DNA level, the sequence is TGCGCCAGCAGCCGTGTCCTCTTCTCCCCCGGGACTAGTCAAGGCACCGGGGAGCTGTTTTTT. It codes for CASSRVLFSPGTSQGTGELFF.